Given below is one TCR beta chain in context. The target antigen is unknown. No infections or other immune events were documented during collection. The data are from a study of identifying expanded T cells in peripheral blood. The table came from immunoSEQ multiplex PCR; TCRdb's copy has only in-frame clones and leaves some out. The sample lists around 81,000 clones, roughly 85% occurring once. V dropped 4 bases and J dropped 6 bases, with 14 bases sitting between them. Germline values: CDR1 SGDLS, CDR2 YYNGEE. This CDR3 is built from 13 residues. Whole-study results and caveats: Two-week clone count variance significantly increased as total template count grew. Over about two and four weeks, about 15 and 19 clones changed, versus around 1.2 between replicates.

Sequences were obtained from blood. The clonotype originates from a person aged 18 to 70 in good health. J is TRBJ2-7 and V is TRBV9; D gene uncertain. CDR3 residues: CASSPALQSEQYF. The CDR3 coding sequence is TGTGCCAGCAGCCCGGCTTTGCAGTCCGAGCAGTACTTC.